This T cell receptor beta chain was found in a study of blood T cell repertoires in COVID-19. For the study at large: Samples of COVID-19 (acute and convalescent) were obtained from the United States, Italy and Spain. PBMCs, B-cell-depleted T cells, or T cells were the source of the cDNA or gDNA that made up the material.

Germline V gives CDR1 LGHDT, CDR2 YNNKEL (reference sequence). This CDR3 has 14 residues. V dropped 1 base and J dropped 1 base, with 6 bases sitting between them. Original processing methods: Amplifying reference gene primers gave estimates of nucleated cell counts. TCRdb keeps only in-frame clones here, not all; method: immunoSEQ multiplex PCR. The DNA gave D and trimming, while V, J and clone size come from that table. In the table there are 85,000 to 90,000 clones, around 80% of which are singletons. This TCR was recovered from a woman of 80 years or more with acute or convalescent COVID-19. The V call is TRBV3-1 (or the pseudogene TRBV3-2), the J call TRBJ2-3, with D possibly matching TRBD2 (6 bases). Material for sequencing was peripheral blood. CDR3 residues: CASSQGGGTDTQYF. CDR3 coding DNA: TGTGCCAGCAGCCAAGGGGGGGGCACAGATACGCAGTATTTT.